This TCR beta chain was documented in a study of blood T cell repertoires in COVID-19. Background on the study: The origin of the acute and convalescent COVID-19 samples was the United States, Italy and Spain. T cells, B-cell-depleted T cells, or PBMCs provided the cDNA or gDNA that served as material.

Original processing notes: Reference gene primer amplification in the assay estimated nucleated cell counts. Profiled with immunoSEQ multiplex PCR; TCRdb holds only in-frame clones, not every one. Clone size and V and J calls were adopted from that table, with D and trimming inferred from the DNA. The repertoire holds under 250,000 clones, with around 81% as singletons. Worth noting for this clone: One end of the junction varies from germline; a read error may be responsible.

The CDR3 length is 10 residues. Germline CDR1 reads GTSNPN; CDR2 reads SVGIG (reference sequence). The material sequenced was peripheral blood. The origin of this receptor is a man aged 50-59 years with active or convalescent COVID-19. V usage is TRBV30 and J usage is TRBJ2-5; 8 nucleotides match TRBD2. The CDR3 nucleotides are TGTGCCTGGGGACTAGCTAGTGTGCACTTC. Its translation: CAWGLASVHF. The whole variable domain, remainder taken from reference TRBV30 and TRBJ2-5, is SQTIHQWPATLVQPVGSPLSLECTVEGTSNPNLYWYRQAAGRGLQLLFYSVGIGQISSEVPQNLSASRPQDRQFILSSKKLLLSDSGFYLCAWGLASVHFGPGTRLLVL.